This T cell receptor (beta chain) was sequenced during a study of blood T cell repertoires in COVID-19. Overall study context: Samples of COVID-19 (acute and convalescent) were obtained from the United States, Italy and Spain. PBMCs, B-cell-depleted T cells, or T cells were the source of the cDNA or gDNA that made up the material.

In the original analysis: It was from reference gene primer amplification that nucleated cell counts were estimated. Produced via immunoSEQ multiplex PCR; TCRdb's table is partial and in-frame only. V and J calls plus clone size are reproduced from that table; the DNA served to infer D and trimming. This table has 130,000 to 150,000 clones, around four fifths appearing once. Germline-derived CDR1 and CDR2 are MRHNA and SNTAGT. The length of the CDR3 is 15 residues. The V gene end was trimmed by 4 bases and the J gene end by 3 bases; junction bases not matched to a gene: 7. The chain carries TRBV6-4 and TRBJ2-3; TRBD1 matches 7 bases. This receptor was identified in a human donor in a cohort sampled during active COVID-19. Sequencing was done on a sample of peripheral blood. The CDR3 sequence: CASSARGLDTDTQYF. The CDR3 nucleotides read TGTGCCAGCAGTGCGAGGGGGCTGGATACAGATACGCAGTATTTT.